The text below deals with one T cell receptor beta chain. Its specificity is not known. The sample originates from a study of blood T cells in healthy people across ages. Study-wide background: Capturing about one barcoded beta molecule per two T cells was achieved by template switching.

Healthy Caucasian individuals from Russia aged about 6 to 90 were enrolled as donors. Extraction of total RNA produced a minimum of 6 micrograms from each sample. Alongside a J-beta primer mix, a sample-barcoded 5' primer served in a second PCR lasting roughly 6 to 11 cycles. MiXCR, applied by TCRdb to the 5' RACE reads, yields one record per CDR3 protein. The profile shows around 690,000 distinct CDR3 sequences, around three fifths of them singletons. Study-level findings and limits: Because sorting was not performed, PBMCs prevented conclusive naive versus antigen-experienced comparison.

The length of the CDR3 is 15 residues. Germline lookup yields CDR1 SEHNR and CDR2 FQNEAQ (reference sequence). Trimming stripped 0 bases from V and 1 base from J, with 6 bases between. The sequenced material came from blood. The gene calls are TRBV7-9 and TRBJ1-4, with unresolved D. The sequence was obtained from a man aged 60 to 75 in good health. In DNA, the CDR3 is TGTGCCAGCAGCTTAGCGGAGGGAACTAATGAAAAACTGTTTTTT. This sequence encodes CASSLAEGTNEKLFF.